This T cell receptor beta chain was sequenced during a study of CD8 T cells in ankylosing spondylitis. Points from the study as a whole: Clones that were linked to disease were CD8+ and were relatively rare in peripheral blood. Researchers reportedly found disease-linked clones significantly enriched in matched ankylosing spondylitis synovial fluid. Before this, some motif variants had been reported in reactive arthritis synovial fluid and blood. What appeared characteristic of ankylosing spondylitis blood was a TCR beta motif of eight highly homologous variants.

Looked up from germline, CDR1 is LGHNA and CDR2 is YNFKEQ. The CDR3 runs 15 residues. After removal of 1 base from V and 1 base from J, the junction contained 3 bases not matched to a gene. Making the TCR beta libraries involved quantitative 5'-RACE with molecular barcodes. Via MiXCR, TCRdb re-called the 5' RACE reads, giving one row per CDR3 protein. The table shows some 330,000 distinct CDR3 sequences, with around 7.6% occurring only once. Points on this clonotype: The antigen is not known.

Input material: blood, either unsorted or a sorted T cell fraction (not recorded which). This TCR was sampled from a male donor with ankylosing spondylitis. The chain uses TRBV4-2 and TRBJ1-2; 7 positions agree with TRBD1. In nucleotides, the CDR3 is TGTGCCAGCAGCCAAGGACAGGGAATTAACTATGGCTACACCTTC. Translating gives CASSQGQGINYGYTF.